The entry below gives a single T cell receptor beta chain sequence along with its context. Germline assignment: CDR1 SEHNR and CDR2 FQNEAQ (reference sequence). After removal of 0 bases from V and 3 bases from J, the junction contained 4 bases not matched to a gene. CDR3 length: 16 amino acids. The record originates from a study of shared clonotypes between healthy human individuals. Ten immunoSEQ deep assay plates served to sequence unsorted PBMC DNA. The assay was immunoSEQ multiplex PCR, and TCRdb's table has in-frame clones only and misses some. The sample includes about 490,000 clones, approximately 81% of them seen just once.

The gene calls are TRBV7-9 and TRBJ2-2; 7 bases agree with TRBD1. The sample comprised PBMCs. The sequence was obtained from a woman between 40 and 55 years old in good health. Some clones in this sample may be carry-over from other donors' samples. Written as DNA, the CDR3 is TGTGCCAGCAGCTTAGCGTCGGGACAGTACACCGGGGAGCTGTTTTTT. Its protein product is CASSLASGQYTGELFF.